The 27 T cell receptor beta chains below were found in one sample sequenced in a study of blood T cell repertoires in COVID-19. Libraries were prepared by immunoSEQ multiplex PCR; TCRdb keeps only in-frame clonotypes and omits some of them. The table has 250,000 or so clones, about 86% seen once; the top ten hold about 5.9%. Sequencing used peripheral blood. Every receptor here comes from a man aged 60 to 69 with acute or convalescent COVID-19.

The rearrangement uses TRBV9 and TRBJ2-1; no reliable D call. The germline CDR1 and CDR2 sequences are SGDLS and YYNGEE. This CDR3 comprises 12 residues. Trimming shortened V by 2 bases and J by 4 bases, and 4 bases separated the two germline ends. The CDR3 DNA sequence: TGTGCCAGCAGCGTCGGGTACAATGAGCAGTTCTTC. This codes for CASSVGYNEQFF.

The rearrangement joins TRBV5-1 to TRBJ2-7; TRBD2 aligns across 10 bases. The CDR3 has 13 amino acids. J lost 4 bases, V lost 6 bases, and 4 bases had no gene match. In germline, CDR1 is SGHRS, CDR2 YFSETQ. The CDR3 bases are TGCGCCAGCAAGGTACTAGCGGGATACGAGCAGTACTTC. Its protein is CASKVLAGYEQYF.

V and J are TRBV19 and TRBJ2-1; TRBD2 agrees at 7 bases. This CDR3 region has 15 residues. Trimming cost V 6 bases and J 3 bases; bases outside gene matches: 8. Germline V gene data show CDR1 as LNHDA and CDR2 as SQIVND (reference sequence). The chain's CDR3 is CASRFKREDYNEQFF. The CDR3 DNA sequence: TGTGCCAGTAGATTTAAGCGGGAAGACTACAATGAGCAGTTCTTC. Full variable domain (missing parts from reference TRBV19 and TRBJ2-1): DGGITQSPKYLFRKEGQNVTLSCEQNLNHDAMYWYRQDPGQGLRLIYYSQIVNDFQKGDIAEGYSVSREKKESFPLTVTSAQKNPTAFYLCASRFKREDYNEQFFGPGTRLTVL.

J is TRBJ1-5 and V is TRBV19; D unclear. The CDR3 is 12 residues long. CDR1 is LNHDA, CDR2 SQIVND, per germline (reference sequence). V was trimmed by 5 bases and J by 4 bases, leaving 6 bases between them. The CDR3 reads CASSFLNQPQHF. As DNA, the CDR3 is TGTGCCAGTAGTTTCTTAAATCAGCCCCAGCATTTT.

The chain joins TRBV19 to TRBJ1-5, with D uncertain. This CDR3 comprises 13 residues. V lost 1 base and J lost 11, with 12 bases in between. Germline V gives CDR1 LNHDA, CDR2 SQIVND (reference sequence). The CDR3 here is CASSIVGTEAQHF. CDR3 DNA: TGTGCCAGTAGTATAGTAGGAACGGAGGCCCAGCATTTT.

A few counts support this clone. The chain couples TRBV18 to TRBJ2-1, with D possibly matching TRBD1 (5 bases). With 2 bases removed from V and 8 bases from J, the gap between germline ends came to 19 bases. The CDR3 spans 16 residues. Germline V gene lookup returns CDR1 KGHSH and CDR2 LQKENI. CDR3 sequence reads: CASSPRGPPGLDEQFF. The CDR3, as DNA: TGTGCCAGCTCACCAAGGGGCCCGCCCGGGTTGGATGAGCAGTTCTTC.

The genes are TRBV5-1 and TRBJ2-1; 11 nucleotides line up with TRBD2. The germline V gene has CDR1 SGHRS and CDR2 YFSETQ. The CDR3 consists of 18 residues. V shed 0 bases, J shed 2 bases, and the junction held 7 bases outside the gene matches. In DNA form, the CDR3 reads TGCGCCAGCAGCTTGGGCGGGGGTAGCGGGAGGGCCTACAATGAGCAGTTCTTC. Residues: CASSLGGGSGRAYNEQFF.

The rearrangement links TRBV5-1 to TRBJ2-2, with D unclear. Trimming removed 2 bases from V and 6 bases from J, with 8 bases in between. Germline V gene lookup returns CDR1 SGHRS and CDR2 YFSETQ. This CDR3 region has 13 residues. The CDR3 region is CASSFSPSGELFF. DNA of the CDR3: TGCGCCAGCAGCTTTTCCCCCTCCGGGGAGCTGTTTTTT.

This chain joins TRBV11-1 and TRBJ2-2; 7 bases map to TRBD1. This CDR3 contains 16 residues. The V segment lost 2 bases and the J segment 4 bases; nucleotides outside the gene matches: 7. Per the germline V gene, CDR1 is SGHAT and CDR2 is FQDESV (reference sequence). The CDR3 here is CASSLTRDRSTGELFF. The DNA for the CDR3 is TGTGCCAGCAGCTTAACCCGGGACAGAAGCACCGGGGAGCTGTTTTTT.

The gene calls are TRBV29-1 and TRBJ2-7, with D tentatively TRBD1 (5 bases). This CDR3 region has 14 residues. Germline CDR1 is SQVTM and CDR2 is ANQGSEA. V lost 3 bases and J 0 bases, leaving 12 bases between the germline ends. CDR3 nucleotides: TGCAGCGTTGAGGGCGCAGGGTTCTCCTACGAGCAGTACTTC. Amino acids: CSVEGAGFSYEQYF.

The V call is TRBV6-2 or TRBV6-3, the J call TRBJ2-3, with D tentatively TRBD2 (7 bases). CDR1 and CDR2 (germline): MNHEY, SVGEGT. This CDR3 is 18 amino acids long. V lost 2 bases to trimming and J lost 2 bases, with 20 bases between them. The CDR3 loop is CASSYPHGRGGNTDTQYF. DNA of the CDR3: TGTGCCAGCAGTTACCCCCACGGAAGGGGGGGGAACACAGATACGCAGTATTTT.

The V call is TRBV28, the J call TRBJ1-6; no clear D. There are 10 residues in the CDR3. CDR1 MDHEN and CDR2 SYDVKM come from the germline V gene. V lost 6 bases and J 15 bases, leaving 9 bases between the germline ends. The CDR3 sequence: CASRRGRLHF. CDR3 nucleotide sequence: TGTGCCAGCAGGAGAGGGCGCCTCCACTTT.

The chain employs TRBV6-2 or TRBV6-3 and TRBJ2-7, with a possible D match to TRBD2 (6 bases). The germline gives CDR1 MNHEY, CDR2 SVGEGT. This CDR3 region has 14 residues. Trimming cost V 7 bases and J 4 bases, with 17 bases left between them. The DNA for the CDR3 is TGTGCCAGCATCCCCAGGGACTTTCTTTACGAGCAGTACTTC. It translates to CASIPRDFLYEQYF.

This clone was detected only once. The rearrangement links TRBV7-2 to TRBJ2-7; possibly TRBD2 for D (7 bases). The germline CDR1 and CDR2 sequences are SGHTA and FQGNSA. V was shortened by 5 bases and J by 6 bases, with 14 bases between the two germline ends. The CDR3 covers 13 residues. CDR3 amino acids: CASSPQRDTEQYF. CDR3 bases: TGTGCCAGCAGCCCCCAGCGGGACACCGAGCAGTACTTC.

This sequence joins TRBV27 and TRBJ1-1, with 8 positions matching TRBD1. The V and J ends lost 6 bases and 5 bases, in that order; junction bases with no gene match: 5. The length of the CDR3 is 13 residues. Germline CDR1 is MNHEY and CDR2 is SMNVEV (reference sequence). CDR3 DNA sequence: TGTGCCAGCAGAATTACAGGGGGAACTGAAGCTTTCTTT. Residues: CASRITGGTEAFF.

This clone was detected only a few times. The chain has TRBV19 and TRBJ1-5; 9 bases agree with TRBD1. This CDR3 has 15 residues. V was clipped by 6 bases and J by 0 bases; unmatched bases: 3. From germline, CDR1 is LNHDA and CDR2 SQIVND (reference sequence). The CDR3 loop is CASSDRGVSNQPQHF. In nucleotides, the CDR3 is TGTGCCAGTAGCGACAGGGGGGTTAGCAATCAGCCCCAGCATTTT.

The chain has TRBV10-3 and TRBJ2-5; TRBD2 is a possible D gene (5 bases). CDR3 length equals 14 residues. CDR1 is ENHRY and CDR2 is SYGVKD in the germline V gene. Deletions cut 2 bases from V and 6 bases from J, with 13 bases between. The CDR3 protein is CAISEGLTDQTQYF. Here the CDR3 DNA reads TGTGCCATCAGTGAGGGACTCACGGATCAGACCCAGTACTTC.

This clone has more than one count but fewer than ten. V gene TRBV12-3 or TRBV12-4 combines with J gene TRBJ1-1, with TRBD1 as a possible D gene (6 bases). The CDR3 is made up of 13 amino acids. Deletions cut 7 bases from V and 5 bases from J, with 14 bases between. The CDR3 DNA is TGTGCCAGCACCTATACAGGGTTTACTGAAGCTTTCTTT. Protein product: CASTYTGFTEAFF.

This clone was seen a single time. The chain is built from TRBV5-6 and TRBJ2-7; 9 positions match TRBD2. Losses at the gene ends were 0 bases for V and 4 bases for J; bases not matched to a gene: 8. CDR1 is SGHDT and CDR2 is YYEEEE in the germline V gene. The CDR3 spans 16 residues. This CDR3 is CASSLVVRTSVYEQYF. The CDR3 region has the DNA TGTGCCAGCAGCTTGGTAGTTCGGACTAGCGTATACGAGCAGTACTTC.

The rearrangement links TRBV11-3 to TRBJ2-1; possibly TRBD1 for D (5 bases). The germline V gene has CDR1 SGHNT and CDR2 YENEEA. Trimming shortened V by 4 bases and J by 10 bases, and 14 bases separated the two germline ends. CDR3 size: 13 residues. CDR3 amino acids: CASSSTKGFEQFF. The DNA for the CDR3 is TGTGCCAGCAGCTCGACAAAGGGGTTCGAGCAGTTCTTC. Using reference TRBV11-3 and TRBJ2-1 for the parts outside the CDR3, the full variable domain is EAGVVQSPRYKIIEKKQPVAFWCNPISGHNTLYWYLQNLGQGPELLIRYENEEAVDDSQLPKDRFSAERLKGVDSTLKIQPAELGDSAVYLCASSSTKGFEQFFGPGTRLTVL.

The V call is TRBV2, the J call TRBJ2-2; unclear D gene. Germline V gives CDR1 SNHLY, CDR2 FYNNEI. V dropped 1 base and J dropped 3 bases, with 9 bases sitting between them. The CDR3 consists of 15 residues. CDR3 loop: CASSEVDTYTGELFF. Written as DNA, the CDR3 is TGTGCCAGCAGTGAAGTTGACACCTACACCGGGGAGCTGTTTTTT.

The chain couples TRBV7-9 to TRBJ1-4; 7 positions agree with TRBD1. V gave up 3 bases and J gave up 0 bases; unmatched junction bases: 4. In germline, CDR1 is SEHNR, CDR2 FQNEAQ (reference sequence). This CDR3 is 16 amino acids long. CDR3 sequence reads: CASSFGQDATNEKLFF. The CDR3 bases are TGTGCCAGCAGCTTTGGACAGGATGCAACTAATGAAAAACTGTTTTTT.

The chain links TRBV28 to TRBJ1-2, with 8 bases that match TRBD1. The CDR3 length is 13 residues. V dropped 5 bases and J dropped 5; count of bases not matched to a gene: 4. Germline values: CDR1 MDHEN, CDR2 SYDVKM. CDR3 nucleotides: TGTGCCAGCAGTGTACAGGGGGGATATGGCTACACCTTC. This encodes CASSVQGGYGYTF.

The CDR3 spells CASSRDSRAYEQYF. The DNA of the CDR3 is TGTGCCAGTAGTAGGGACAGCCGCGCCTACGAGCAGTACTTC. The rearrangement links TRBV19 to TRBJ2-7; TRBD1 matches at 7 bases. Per germline, CDR1 LNHDA and CDR2 SQIVND (reference sequence). The CDR3 spans 14 residues. Germline trimming cut 4 bases from V and 2 bases from J; bases unmatched to any gene: 5.

The rearrangement joins TRBV6-2 or TRBV6-3 to TRBJ2-1; 9 bases are a match to TRBD2. Germline V gene lookup returns CDR1 MNHEY and CDR2 SVGEGT. Trimming removed 6 bases from V and 9 bases from J; junction bases left unmatched: 12. This CDR3 has 15 residues. CDR3 residues: CASSLLASGTGEQFF. The CDR3 DNA reads as TGTGCCAGCAGCCTCCTGGCTAGCGGGACTGGTGAGCAGTTCTTC.

This chain connects TRBV9 to TRBJ2-5, with D tentatively TRBD1 (5 bases). CDR3 length: 14 residues. The germline V gene has CDR1 SGDLS and CDR2 YYNGEE. Between the trimmed V and J ends, which lost 1 base and 4 bases, there was a span of 11 bases. The DNA of the CDR3 is TGTGCCAGCAGCGTACGGGCAGGGCGAGAGACCCAGTACTTC. Protein: CASSVRAGRETQYF.

This sequence joins TRBV6-5 and TRBJ1-3; 7 nucleotides line up with TRBD1. CDR3 length: 16 amino acids. Germline lookup yields CDR1 MNHEY and CDR2 SVGAGI. The V gene end was trimmed by 4 bases and the J gene end by 0 bases; junction bases not matched to a gene: 6. The CDR3 sequence is CASSLQGTLSGNTIYF. The CDR3 region has the DNA TGTGCCAGCAGTTTACAGGGGACCCTCTCTGGAAACACCATATATTTT.